This T cell receptor beta chain was profiled in a study of blood T cell repertoires in COVID-19. On the study more broadly: The analysed material was cDNA or gDNA that came from T cells, B-cell-depleted T cells, or PBMCs.

This CDR3 comprises 16 residues. Trimming took off 0 bases at V and 2 bases at J, with 8 bases between the two ends. Per the germline V gene, CDR1 is LGHNA and CDR2 is YSLEER. Libraries were prepared by immunoSEQ multiplex PCR; TCRdb keeps only in-frame clonotypes and omits some of them. The sample includes some 19,000 clones, roughly four fifths of them seen just once. This rearrangement joins TRBV4-3 to TRBJ2-6, with a tentative D call TRBD2 (5 bases). This clonotype originated in a human donor in a cohort sampled during active COVID-19. Source material: peripheral blood. The CDR3 protein is CASSQDLRAGANVLTF. In DNA, the CDR3 is TGCGCCAGCAGCCAAGATTTGAGGGCTGGGGCCAACGTCCTGACTTTC.